This T cell receptor beta chain was sequenced during a study of spatial heterogeneity in lung cancer. Turning to the study itself: Donation came from approximately 69 patients with untreated early-stage non-small cell lung cancer. A unique TCR and UMI combination showed up more than ten times in raw reads, on average.

Per the germline V gene, CDR1 is SEHNR and CDR2 is FQNEAQ (reference sequence). With 5 bases removed from V and 2 bases from J, the gap between germline ends came to 12 bases. The CDR3 covers 15 residues. TCRdb itself ran the 5' RACE reads through MiXCR, one entry per CDR3 protein. The top ten clones hold approximately 15% of a sample with around 110,000 distinct CDR3 sequences, 9% to 15% of them seen once. Time point meaning: blood at routine non-recurrence follow-up after resection. Whole RNA, isolated from tumor, nontumor lung or frozen PBMC, was sequenced without prior sorting. This clonotype has just a few counts.

This chain joins TRBV7-9 and TRBJ2-2; D gene uncertain. The origin of this receptor is a male donor with early-stage non-small cell lung cancer. The starting material was PBMCs, obtained at follow-up. DNA of the CDR3: TGTGCCAGCAGCCAAATATGGGGAAACACCGGGGAGCTGTTTTTT. As protein: CASSQIWGNTGELFF.